This T cell receptor beta chain came from a study of Ad26.COV2.S vaccination and SARS-CoV-2 variants. CDR1 and CDR2 (germline): MNHEY, SVGAGI. The CDR3 runs to 12 residues. V was shortened by 8 bases and J by 5 bases, with 13 bases between the two germline ends. Points from the study as a whole: TCR breadth and depth analyses may have underestimated total T cell responses. While placebo recipients had lower spike-specific TCR breadth, vaccine recipients had more. Recipients of either vaccine or placebo displayed similar breadth of non-spike TCRs.

The sample's treatment: some 19 received Ad26.COV2.S at low or high dose, single or two shots; 5 received placebo; per-sample allocation not given. The investigators took samples on day 63 after the first vaccine or placebo injection. It was an adult aged 18-55 years in Boston who was the donor. A note on this clone: As yet, its antigen is unknown.

Sequencing used immunoSEQ multiplex PCR; TCRdb keeps in-frame clones, though not all of them. The repertoire includes approximately 300,000 clones, roughly 80% of them detected once, and around 2.2% sits in the top ten. V and J are TRBV6-5 and TRBJ2-7; D is possibly TRBD1 (5 bases). This sequence originates from a person between 18 and 65 years old who received the Ad26.COV2.S COVID-19 vaccine or a placebo. Sequences were derived from peripheral blood, sampled in a trial of Ad26.COV2.S vaccine versus placebo. The CDR3: CASGRGSHEQYF. The CDR3 bases are TGTGCCAGCGGAAGGGGTTCCCACGAGCAGTACTTC.